This TCR beta chain emerged from a study of blood T cell repertoires in COVID-19. About the study: Acute and convalescent COVID-19 samples came from the United States, Italy and Spain. In each case, the material was cDNA or gDNA derived from T cells, B-cell-depleted T cells, or PBMCs.

In the source study's methods: Reference gene primer amplification gave nucleated cell count estimates. Produced via immunoSEQ multiplex PCR; TCRdb's table is partial and in-frame only. V and J calls and clone size are as listed in that table; D and trimming were resolved from the DNA. This table holds about 200,000 clones, roughly 80% found once. The CDR3 sequence is 14 residues long. Germline V gives CDR1 SNHLY, CDR2 FYNNEI. Trimming shortened V by 4 bases and J by 8 bases, and 14 bases separated the two germline ends. The receptor comes from a woman older than 75 with acute or convalescent COVID-19. The rearrangement uses TRBV2 and TRBJ2-2; the D gene is possibly TRBD2 (6 bases). Sequenced input: peripheral blood. CDR3 DNA sequence: TGTGCCAGCAGTGCGACTAGAAGAGGGGGGGAGCTGTTTTTT. This sequence encodes CASSATRRGGELFF.